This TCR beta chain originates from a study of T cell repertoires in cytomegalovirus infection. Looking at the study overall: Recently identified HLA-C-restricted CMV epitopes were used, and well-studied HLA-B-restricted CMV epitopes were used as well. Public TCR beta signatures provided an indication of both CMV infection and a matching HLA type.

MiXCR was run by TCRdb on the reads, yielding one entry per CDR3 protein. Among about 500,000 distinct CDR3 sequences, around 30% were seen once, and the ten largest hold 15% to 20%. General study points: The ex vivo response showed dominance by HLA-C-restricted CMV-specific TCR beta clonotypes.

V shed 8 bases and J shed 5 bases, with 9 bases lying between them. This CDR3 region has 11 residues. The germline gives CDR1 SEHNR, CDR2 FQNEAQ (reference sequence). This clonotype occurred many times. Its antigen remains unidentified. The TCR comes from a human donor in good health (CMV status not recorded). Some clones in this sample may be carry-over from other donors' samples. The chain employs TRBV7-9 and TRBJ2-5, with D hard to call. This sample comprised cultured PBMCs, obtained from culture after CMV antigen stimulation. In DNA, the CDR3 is TGTGCCAGCCGACTCGAGGAGACCCAGTACTTC. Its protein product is CASRLEETQYF. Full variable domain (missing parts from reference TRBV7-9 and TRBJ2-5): DTGVSQNPRHKITKRGQNVTFRCDPISEHNRLYWYRQTLGQGPEFLTYFQNEAQLEKSRLLSDRFSAERPKGSFSTLEIQRTEQGDSAMYLCASRLEETQYFGPGTRLLVL.